Listed below are T cell receptor beta chains from one sample, sequenced in a study of post-analysis software for immune sequencing data. TCRdb reprocessed the PCR reads with MiXCR, giving one entry per CDR3 protein. The table includes 600,000 to 700,000 distinct CDR3 sequences, approximately 60% detected once. Sequenced material: blood. The receptors shown here come from a girl aged 2 to 9 with multiple sclerosis. CDR3s include the opening cysteine and the closing phenylalanine or tryptophan. A D gene is named only where the DNA matches it firmly. Clone size appears in some rows only: once, few, many, or a class for an expanded clone.

d_call	clone_size	j_call	v_call	cdr3_nt	cdr3_aa
TRBD2	NA	TRBJ2-7	TRBV5-1	TGCGCCAGCAGCTTGGTTGCTAGCGGGAGGTTCTACGAGCAGTACTTC	CASSLVASGRFYEQYF
NA	NA	TRBJ1-6	TRBV6-5	TGTGCCAGCAGCTACCCAGGGGCCTCTGGTTGGCGATCACCCCTCCACTTT	CASSYPGASGWRSPLHF
NA	NA	TRBJ2-5	TRBV4-1	TGCGCCAGCAGCCAAGTAAGGCAACGAGGGGCGAAGGAGACCCAGTACTTC	CASSQVRQRGAKETQYF
NA	few	TRBJ2-4	TRBV29-1	TGCAGCGTCCCCCGGGGGTCCAAAAACATTCAGTACTTC	CSVPRGSKNIQYF
NA	NA	TRBJ2-6	TRBV9	TGTGCCAGCAGTGACGAGAAGCAGGGTTCTGGGGCCAACGTCCTGACTTTC	CASSDEKQGSGANVLTF
NA	NA	TRBJ1-5	TRBV12-3/TRBV12-4	TGTGCCAGCAGTTCCGAGGGGCCCCAGCATTTT	CASSSEGPQHF
NA	once	TRBJ2-5	TRBV12-3/TRBV12-4	TGTGCCAGCAGTTTAGCGGACAGCCGGGCAGGGACCCAGTACTTC	CASSLADSRAGTQYF
TRBD2	few	TRBJ2-1	TRBV29-1	TGCAGCGTGGGACTAGCGGGGGGATTTGAGCAGTTCTTC	CSVGLAGGFEQFF
NA	NA	TRBJ2-1	TRBV6-6	TGTGCCAGCAGTTACTCTGCCCTAAATGAGCAGTTCTTC	CASSYSALNEQFF
TRBD1	NA	TRBJ1-2	TRBV2	TGTGCCAGCAGTGATGTGGGACAGGGAGCTGGCTACACCTTC	CASSDVGQGAGYTF
NA	few	TRBJ2-1	TRBV5-5	TGTGCCAGCAGCTTGGTGGGGGGCTATGAGCAGTTCTTC	CASSLVGGYEQFF
NA	NA	TRBJ2-1	TRBV7-2	TGTGCCAGCAGCTTCACGCTAGCCTTCAATGAGCAGTTCTTC	CASSFTLAFNEQFF
TRBD2	NA	TRBJ2-1	TRBV5-1	TGCGCCAGCAGCTTGACTAGCGGGGGAAGGGATGAGCAGTTCTTC	CASSLTSGGRDEQFF
NA	NA	TRBJ1-4	TRBV6-5	TGTGCCAGCAGCTCCGACCGGGTCCCTAATGAAAAACTGTTTTTT	CASSSDRVPNEKLFF
NA	NA	TRBJ2-7	TRBV10-3	TGTGCCATCAGTGAGACTAGGGGGTCGGAGCAGTACTTC	CAISETRGSEQYF
NA	NA	TRBJ2-1	TRBV7-9	TGTGCCAGCAGCTTAGCGCAAATTGAGCAGTTCTTC	CASSLAQIEQFF
TRBD2	few	TRBJ2-3	TRBV5-1	TGCGCCAGCAGCTTGAGGACTAGCGGGGTAGATACGCAGTATTTT	CASSLRTSGVDTQYF
TRBD1	few	TRBJ2-1	TRBV5-6	TGTGCCAGCAGCTTCCCCGGACAGGGTATTAGGTCCTCCTACAATGAGCAGTTCTTC	CASSFPGQGIRSSYNEQFF
NA	NA	TRBJ1-1	TRBV5-4	TGTGCCAGCAGCGCGGCAGGCCACCCGAACACTGAAGCTTTCTTT	CASSAAGHPNTEAFF
NA	few	TRBJ2-1	TRBV5-1	TGCGCCAGCAGCACGCCCCAGGACAATGAGCAGTTCTTC	CASSTPQDNEQFF